The 10 T cell receptor beta chains below were found in one sample sequenced in a study of radiotherapy plus CTLA-4 blockade in lung cancer. This table comes from immunoSEQ multiplex PCR, and its TCRdb copy is limited to in-frame clones, with some not included. This sample has more than 90,000 clones, with more than 75% found just once. Sequences were derived from peripheral blood, sampled from a patient treated with radiotherapy plus ipilimumab. These receptors were obtained from a human donor with non-small cell lung cancer that progressed on radiotherapy plus ipilimumab. Some clones in this sample may be carry-over from other donors' samples.

The rearrangement uses TRBV7-2 and TRBJ2-4; no clear D. CDR3 size: 13 residues. CDR1 is SGHTA, CDR2 FQGNSA, per germline. V dropped 2 bases and J dropped 6 bases, with 8 bases sitting between them. The CDR3 DNA reads as TGTGCCAGCAGCTTATATAGCATAAACATTCAGTACTTC. Protein product: CASSLYSINIQYF.

The chain employs TRBV9 and TRBJ2-1, with D perhaps matching TRBD1 or TRBD2 (6 bases each). The V end was cut by 4 bases, the J end by 2 bases, with 13 bases between. Looked up from germline, CDR1 is SGDLS and CDR2 is YYNGEE. The CDR3 contains 15 residues. The CDR3 coding sequence is TGTGCCAGCAGCCCCCAAGGGGGGACCTACAATGAGCAGTTCTTC. Amino acids: CASSPQGGTYNEQFF. Complete variable domain (other parts from reference TRBV9 and TRBJ2-1): DSGVTQTPKHLITATGQRVTLRCSPRSGDLSVYWYQQSLDQGLQFLIQYYNGEERAKGNILERFSAQQFPDLHSELNLSSLELGDSALYFCASSPQGGTYNEQFFGPGTRLTVL.

V gene TRBV18 combines with J gene TRBJ1-1; D remains ambiguous. Per the germline V gene, CDR1 is KGHSH and CDR2 is LQKENI. V was pared by 2 bases and J by 1 base, with 8 bases between. This CDR3 region has 14 residues. CDR3 protein: CASSPTQRNTEAFF. The CDR3 DNA is TGTGCCAGCTCACCAACGCAGAGGAACACTGAAGCTTTCTTT. Combining the CDR3 with reference TRBV18 and TRBJ1-1 gives the whole variable domain NAGVMQNPRHLVRRRGQEARLRCSPMKGHSHVYWYRQLPEEGLKFMVYLQKENIIDESGMPKERFSAEFPKEGPSILRIQQVVRGDSAAYFCASSPTQRNTEAFFGQGTRLTVV.

The chain uses TRBV30 and TRBJ1-3, with TRBD1 identical over 8 bases. The germline CDR1 and CDR2 sequences are GTSNPN and SVGIG (reference sequence). The ends lost 0 bases at V and 3 bases at J; junction bases unmatched: 7. This CDR3 contains 16 residues. The CDR3, as DNA: TGTGCCTGGAGTGTACCGTCAGGGGGCTTTGGAAACACCATATATTTT. Its translation: CAWSVPSGGFGNTIYF.

The chain uses TRBV11-2 and TRBJ2-5; unclear D gene. The DNA matches TRBJ2-7 better at its end, which makes the J call doubtful. Germline V gene sequence: CDR1 SGHAT, CDR2 FQNNGV. The length of the CDR3 is 13 residues. CDR3 coding DNA: TGTGCCAGCAGCTTGCTATCTCTCTACGAGCAGTACTTC. Translating gives CASSLLSLYEQYF.

The chain carries TRBV6-1 and TRBJ1-1; D is unresolved. The CDR3 sequence is 12 residues long. Trimming left V 8 bases short and J 6 bases short, with 13 bases between. Germline V lookup: CDR1 MNHNS, CDR2 SASEGT. CDR3 sequence reads: CASLTEGSEAFF. CDR3 DNA sequence: TGTGCCAGCCTTACCGAAGGATCTGAAGCTTTCTTT.

The chain employs TRBV6-1 and TRBJ2-3; the D is unclear. Germline assignment: CDR1 MNHNS and CDR2 SASEGT. This CDR3 is built from 13 residues. V dropped 6 bases and J dropped 2 bases, with 9 bases sitting between them. This CDR3 reads CASSVEITDTQYF. In DNA, the CDR3 is TGTGCCAGCAGCGTGGAAATCACAGATACGCAGTATTTT.

Worth noting for this clone: The same CDR3 arises from other DNA sequences in this sample as well. The chain joins TRBV11-1 to TRBJ1-1, with no clear D. The CDR3 contains 14 residues. V lost 5 bases, J lost 2 bases, and 12 bases lay in between. Germline-derived CDR1 and CDR2 are SGHAT and FQDESV (reference sequence). CDR3: CASSRELVNTEAFF. CDR3 nucleotides: TGTGCCAGCAGCCGAGAATTGGTTAACACTGAAGCTTTCTTT.

The chain employs TRBV27 and TRBJ1-2, with D tentatively TRBD1 (5 bases). The CDR3 sequence is 13 residues long. The V gene lost 6 bases and the J gene lost 6 bases, with 14 bases spanning the gap. CDR1 and CDR2 (germline): MNHEY, SMNVEV (reference sequence). CDR3 bases: TGTGCCAGCAGCGATCAGGGTCGTAATGGCTACACCTTC. This codes for CASSDQGRNGYTF.

On this clone: The sample contains more than one DNA sequence encoding this CDR3. The chain combines TRBV27 with TRBJ1-5; no firm D call. The CDR3 covers 12 residues. V lost 4 bases and J lost 4, with 5 bases in between. CDR1 and CDR2 from the germline V gene are MNHEY and SMNVEV (reference sequence). The CDR3, as DNA: TGTGCCAGCAGTTCTGGAAATCAGCCCCAGCATTTT. Translating it yields CASSSGNQPQHF.